The rows below give T cell receptor beta chains drawn from one sample of a study of beta chain features in type 1 diabetes. Assay: immunoSEQ multiplex PCR; the TCRdb copy retains only in-frame clones and omits some. Altogether roughly 400,000 clones are present, over 9% being singletons, with the ten largest covering approximately 0.55%. Specimen: central memory CD4+ T cells from blood. These receptors came from a man aged 25-40 years with type 1 diabetes. The CDR3 runs from the conserved cysteine through the conserved F or W. Fields, in order: J gene, clone size, V gene, D gene, CDR3 protein, CDR3 DNA. D genes are given only for firm matches. Not every row has a clone size; where given, it reads once, few, many or a size class.

J: TRBJ2-7
size: .
V: TRBV7-9
D: TRBD2
CDR3: CASSSRTSGSYEQYF
DNA: TGTGCCAGCAGCTCCCGGACTAGCGGCTCCTACGAGCAGTACTTC

J: TRBJ2-7
size: few
V: TRBV2
D: .
CDR3: CASSPAYEQYF
DNA: TGTGCCAGCAGCCCTGCGTACGAGCAGTACTTC

J: TRBJ2-1
size: few
V: TRBV7-6
D: .
CDR3: CASSFAEGAHEQFF
DNA: TGTGCCAGCAGCTTTGCCGAAGGGGCGCATGAGCAGTTCTTC

J: TRBJ2-1
size: few
V: TRBV11-1
D: TRBD2
CDR3: CASSLALAGTQNEQFF
DNA: TGTGCCAGCAGCTTAGCGCTAGCGGGAACTCAAAATGAGCAGTTCTTC

J: TRBJ2-3
size: .
V: TRBV5-1
D: TRBD2
CDR3: CASSLGGLAGADTQYF
DNA: TGCGCCAGCAGCTTGGGGGGACTAGCGGGAGCAGATACGCAGTATTTT

J: TRBJ1-3
size: many
V: TRBV7-2
D: .
CDR3: CASSAPSYRDSGNTIYF
DNA: TGTGCCAGCAGCGCGCCCTCCTACAGAGACTCTGGAAACACCATATATTTT

J: TRBJ2-5
size: few
V: TRBV27
D: TRBD1
CDR3: CASSRTATGGGETQYF
DNA: TGTGCCAGCAGCCGGACGGCGACAGGGGGAGGAGAGACCCAGTACTTC

J: TRBJ1-5
size: many
V: TRBV7-9
D: .
CDR3: CASSSSLYSNQPQHF
DNA: TGTGCCAGCAGCTCCAGCCTTTATAGCAATCAGCCCCAGCATTTT

J: TRBJ2-7
size: .
V: TRBV7-9
D: .
CDR3: CASSLGAGLENYYEQYF
DNA: TGTGCCAGCAGCTTAGGGGCGGGACTGGAGAACTACTACGAGCAGTACTTC

J: TRBJ2-3
size: .
V: TRBV6-1
D: .
CDR3: CASSASGTDTQYF
DNA: TGTGCCAGCAGTGCTAGCGGCACAGATACGCAGTATTTT

J: TRBJ2-7
size: few
V: TRBV18
D: .
CDR3: CASSPDTRTSNEQYF
DNA: TGTGCCAGCTCACCAGACACCCGGACATCGAACGAGCAGTACTTC

J: TRBJ2-4
size: few
V: TRBV6-6
D: TRBD1
CDR3: CASGGTGRQAKNIQYF
DNA: TGTGCCAGCGGAGGGACAGGGAGACAAGCCAAAAACATTCAGTACTTC

J: TRBJ2-2
size: .
V: TRBV30
D: .
CDR3: CAWSVRRGRGARGVDTNTGELFF
DNA: TGTGCCTGGAGTGTACGGCGGGGGCGTGGGGCTAGAGGAGTAGACACAAACACCGGGGAGCTGTTTTTT

J: TRBJ2-2
size: few
V: TRBV7-3
D: .
CDR3: CASSPDGYTGELFF
DNA: TGTGCCAGCAGCCCAGACGGCTACACCGGGGAGCTGTTTTTT

J: TRBJ2-6
size: .
V: TRBV30
D: .
CDR3: CAWSTGANVLTF
DNA: TGTGCCTGGAGTACTGGGGCCAACGTCCTGACTTTC

J: TRBJ2-3
size: .
V: TRBV6-1
D: TRBD1
CDR3: CASSEQSLPGQEYF
DNA: TGTGCCAGCAGTGAACAGTCACTACCGGGACAGGAGTATTTT

J: TRBJ2-5
size: few
V: TRBV7-2
D: .
CDR3: CASSPREVDETQYF
DNA: TGTGCCAGCAGCCCCAGGGAAGTAGACGAGACCCAGTACTTC

J: TRBJ2-2
size: .
V: TRBV6-6
D: .
CDR3: CASSYTLGELFF
DNA: TGTGCCAGCAGTTACACCCTCGGGGAGCTGTTTTTT

J: TRBJ1-5
size: many
V: TRBV19
D: .
CDR3: CASSIEAGYQPQHF
DNA: TGTGCCAGTAGTATAGAAGCAGGCTATCAGCCCCAGCATTTT

J: TRBJ2-7
size: .
V: TRBV5-1
D: .
CDR3: CASSLGHGPYEQYF
DNA: TGCGCCAGCAGCTTGGGACACGGACCCTACGAGCAGTACTTC

J: TRBJ1-5
size: .
V: TRBV10-1
D: .
CDR3: CASSPEYQPQHF
DNA: TGCGCCAGCAGTCCTGAGTATCAGCCCCAGCATTTT

J: TRBJ2-2
size: .
V: TRBV6-5
D: TRBD2
CDR3: CASTKKTSYTGELFF
DNA: TGTGCCAGCACTAAAAAGACTAGCTACACCGGGGAGCTGTTTTTT

J: TRBJ2-7
size: few
V: TRBV14
D: .
CDR3: CASSQDRGKQYF
DNA: TGTGCCAGCAGCCAAGATCGGGGGAAGCAGTACTTC

J: TRBJ2-7
size: .
V: TRBV25-1
D: .
CDR3: CASSEPGSSYEQYF
DNA: TGTGCCAGCAGTGAGCCAGGGAGCTCCTACGAGCAGTACTTC

J: TRBJ2-1
size: many
V: TRBV4-3
D: .
CDR3: CASSQEGGGTLYNEQFF
DNA: TGCGCCAGCAGCCAAGAGGGAGGCGGGACCCTTTACAATGAGCAGTTCTTC

J: TRBJ2-7
size: .
V: TRBV7-2
D: TRBD2
CDR3: CASSSVAGGYYEQYF
DNA: TGTGCCAGCAGCTCCGTCGCGGGAGGCTACTACGAGCAGTACTTC

J: TRBJ2-3
size: .
V: TRBV6-5
D: .
CDR3: CASSRRLGTDTQYF
DNA: TGTGCCAGCAGTAGGAGACTGGGCACAGATACGCAGTATTTT

J: TRBJ2-1
size: .
V: TRBV7-2
D: TRBD2
CDR3: CASSLIGGSAAYEQFF
DNA: TGTGCCAGCAGCTTAATCGGCGGGAGCGCGGCATATGAGCAGTTCTTC

J: TRBJ1-2
size: few
V: TRBV6-5
D: .
CDR3: CASSYSSQGANYGYTF
DNA: TGTGCCAGCAGTTACTCGTCACAGGGAGCTAACTATGGCTACACCTTC

J: TRBJ2-7
size: .
V: TRBV7-2
D: .
CDR3: CASSLNLGHSYEQYF
DNA: TGTGCCAGCAGCTTAAATCTGGGCCATTCCTACGAGCAGTACTTC

J: TRBJ2-7
size: few
V: TRBV6-6
D: TRBD1
CDR3: CASSSLTTGIEQYF
DNA: TGTGCCAGCAGTTCCCTCACGACAGGGATCGAGCAGTACTTC

J: TRBJ1-1
size: .
V: TRBV7-2
D: .
CDR3: CASSLVGLNTEAFF
DNA: TGTGCCAGCAGCTTAGTCGGATTGAACACTGAAGCTTTCTTT

J: TRBJ2-1
size: few
V: TRBV20-1
D: .
CDR3: CSASVNEQFF
DNA: TGCAGTGCTAGCGTAAATGAGCAGTTCTTC

J: TRBJ1-4
size: .
V: TRBV5-1
D: .
CDR3: CASGQETTNEKLFF
DNA: TGCGCCAGCGGACAAGAGACAACCAATGAAAAACTGTTTTTT

J: TRBJ2-1
size: .
V: TRBV11-2
D: TRBD2
CDR3: CASSILAGGANEQFF
DNA: TGTGCCAGCAGCATATTAGCGGGAGGCGCCAATGAGCAGTTCTTC

J: TRBJ2-1
size: few
V: TRBV6-6
D: TRBD2
CDR3: CASSSSAGGRSWLFF
DNA: TGTGCCAGCAGTTCCTCAGCGGGAGGGCGGTCCTGGTTGTTCTTC

J: TRBJ2-1
size: .
V: TRBV7-2
D: TRBD2
CDR3: CASSSGSGRASYNEQFF
DNA: TGCGCCAGCAGCTCGGGGAGCGGGAGGGCCTCCTACAATGAGCAGTTCTTC

J: TRBJ2-2
size: .
V: TRBV10-3
D: TRBD1
CDR3: CAISERGTGVSTGELFF
DNA: TGTGCCATCAGTGAACGGGGGACAGGGGTTAGCACCGGGGAGCTGTTTTTT

J: TRBJ2-5
size: few
V: TRBV28
D: .
CDR3: CASTLTGLKTQYF
DNA: TGTGCCAGCACCCTGACCGGCCTAAAGACCCAGTACTTC

J: TRBJ1-1
size: few
V: TRBV7-9
D: .
CDR3: CASSFSRTEAFF
DNA: TGTGCCAGCAGCTTTTCCCGGACTGAAGCTTTCTTT

J: TRBJ1-2
size: .
V: TRBV5-6
D: .
CDR3: CASSLGGQGLIGYTF
DNA: TGTGCCAGCAGCTTGGGTGGGCAGGGATTGATTGGCTACACCTTC

J: TRBJ1-4
size: .
V: TRBV4-2
D: .
CDR3: CASSQYSTGGGGNEKLFF
DNA: TGTGCCAGCAGCCAATACTCGACAGGTGGAGGTGGTAATGAAAAACTGTTTTTT

J: TRBJ2-7
size: .
V: TRBV5-5
D: TRBD1
CDR3: CASSFPGGYEQYF
DNA: TGTGCCAGCAGCTTCCCAGGGGGCTACGAGCAGTACTTC

J: TRBJ2-6
size: .
V: TRBV7-2
D: TRBD1
CDR3: CASSSTGVSSGANVLTF
DNA: TGTGCCAGCAGCTCGACAGGGGTTAGCTCTGGGGCCAACGTCCTGACTTTC

J: TRBJ2-1
size: few
V: TRBV29-1
D: TRBD1
CDR3: CSVHRGGSYNEQFF
DNA: TGCAGCGTCCACAGGGGTGGGTCCTACAATGAGCAGTTCTTC

J: TRBJ2-7
size: .
V: TRBV27
D: TRBD1
CDR3: CASRLQGDPYEQYF
DNA: TGTGCCAGCAGGCTGCAGGGGGACCCCTACGAGCAGTACTTC

J: TRBJ2-3
size: .
V: TRBV5-1
D: .
CDR3: CASSFSGRDTQYF
DNA: TGCGCCAGCAGCTTCTCCGGCAGGGATACGCAGTATTTT

J: TRBJ2-1
size: .
V: TRBV5-1
D: TRBD2
CDR3: CASSPQTSGSYNEQFF
DNA: TGCGCCAGCAGCCCCCAGACTAGCGGGAGCTACAATGAGCAGTTCTTC

J: TRBJ2-3
size: .
V: TRBV28
D: .
CDR3: CASSLPPGGTDTQYF
DNA: TGTGCCAGCAGTTTGCCCCCCGGTGGCACAGATACGCAGTATTTT